This T cell receptor (beta chain) originates from a study of cytomegalovirus exposure and HLA in healthy donors. This CDR3 has 14 residues. The PCR had 60 Vbeta and 13 Jbeta primers. Measured with immunoSEQ multiplex PCR; TCRdb has only the in-frame clones, and not every one. The table shows 95,000 to 150,000 clones, with about three quarters occurring only once. The source of this sequence is a man aged 30 to 45 in good health and CMV-seronegative. The sample comprised PBMCs. The chain couples TRBV21-1 to TRBJ2-2; the table's D call of TRBD2 was not tested on the DNA. TRBV21-1 counts as a pseudogene. CDR3 protein: CASSIRGLDGELFF. The CDR3 nucleotides read TGTGCCAGCAGCATCCGGGGACTAGACGGGGAGCTGTTTTTT.